The 5 T cell receptor beta chains in this list originate from one sample, sequenced in a study of a mutant IDH1 vaccine in newly diagnosed glioma. Method: immunoSEQ multiplex PCR; TCRdb's copy keeps in-frame clones and lacks some. This sample yields tens of thousands of clones, of which approximately 83% are seen a single time; around 1.7% belongs to the top ten. As to time point: week 5, during vaccination. The study gave 300 ug of mutant IDH1 20-mer peptide per vaccine dose, with topical imiquimod. These receptors' antigens are unknown. This specimen consisted of PBMCs, obtained from a glioma patient whose treatment included an IDH1 peptide vaccine. The receptors stem from a man aged 35-49 years with glioma.

This chain uses TRBV11-3 with TRBJ2-1; 9 positions agree with TRBD2. Per the germline V gene, CDR1 is SGHNT and CDR2 is YENEEA. V gave up 3 bases and J gave up 2 bases; unmatched junction bases: 11. The CDR3 covers 18 residues. CDR3 coding DNA: TGTGCCAGCAGCTTGGTTCAACTGCGGGAGGGCCCCTACAATGAGCAGTTCTTC. Translating it yields CASSLVQLREGPYNEQFF. The full variable domain, with the rest looked up from reference TRBV11-3 and TRBJ2-1, is EAGVVQSPRYKIIEKKQPVAFWCNPISGHNTLYWYLQNLGQGPELLIRYENEEAVDDSQLPKDRFSAERLKGVDSTLKIQPAELGDSAVYLCASSLVQLREGPYNEQFFGPGTRLTVL.

The J gene is TRBJ2-3, the V gene TRBV5-1, with 7 bases identical to TRBD1. The germline V gene encodes CDR1 SGHRS and CDR2 YFSETQ. This CDR3 is 16 amino acids long. Trimming took 4 bases from V and 1 from J; bases not matched to a gene: 9. The CDR3 region is CASSLSGTAGTDTQYF. The DNA for the CDR3 is TGCGCCAGCAGCCTGTCAGGGACAGCGGGCACAGATACGCAGTATTTT.

The V and J genes are TRBV4-3 and TRBJ2-3, with D possibly TRBD2 on 6 matching bases. Trimming took off 1 base at V and 11 bases at J, with 13 bases between the two ends. This CDR3 has 13 amino acids. Germline V lookup: CDR1 LGHNA, CDR2 YSLEER. In nucleotides, the CDR3 is TGCGCCAGCAGCCAAGCGGGGGAGAGGAAGCAGTATTTT. Protein: CASSQAGERKQYF.

This clone showed up just once. The chain recombines TRBV27 with TRBJ2-2; 9 bases map to TRBD1. This CDR3 has 17 amino acids. CDR1 and CDR2 (germline): MNHEY, SMNVEV (reference sequence). Trimming removed 4 bases from V and 7 bases from J; junction bases left unmatched: 13. CDR3 amino acids: CASSSQLRDRVGGELFF. The CDR3 region has the DNA TGTGCCAGCAGTTCCCAGCTCCGGGACAGGGTTGGCGGGGAGCTGTTTTTT.

The genes are TRBV11-1 and TRBJ2-5; the D gene is possibly TRBD2 (5 bases). Germline CDR1 and CDR2: SGHAT and FQDESV (reference sequence). This CDR3 spans 13 amino acids. The ends were cut back, 8 bases at V and 2 bases at J, with 12 bases in the middle. The CDR3 DNA is TGTGCCAGCCGTAAGCGGTTTCAAGAGACCCAGTACTTC. Translating it yields CASRKRFQETQYF.